Presented here are 28 T cell receptor beta chains from one specimen sequenced in a study of T cells in Graves' hyperthyroidism and ophthalmopathy. The investigators amplified TCR beta CDR3 regions from RNA transcripts. During a first-round RT-PCR of the TCR CDR3, the HTBI primer set was used. From the multiplex PCR reads, TCRdb called clonotypes with MiXCR, one entry per CDR3 protein. The data contain roughly 500,000 distinct CDR3 sequences, approximately 15% of them seen just once; the ten biggest clones take up less than 6%. Sequenced: blood. The source is a woman under 40 with Graves' hyperthyroidism that later progressed to Graves' ophthalmopathy.

The rearrangement uses TRBV5-1 and TRBJ2-1; 8 bases fit TRBD1. This CDR3 comprises 18 residues. The germline gives CDR1 SGHRS, CDR2 YFSETQ. V was pared by 1 base and J by 2 bases, with 11 bases of the junction left unmatched. The CDR3 bases are TGCGCCAGCAGCTTGACCGATTCCGGGACAGGACCCTACAATGAGCAGTTCTTC. As protein: CASSLTDSGTGPYNEQFF.

The chain joins TRBV11-2 to TRBJ2-1; D may be TRBD1 or TRBD2 (6 bases each). The germline gives CDR1 SGHAT, CDR2 FQNNGV. V was clipped by 3 bases and J by 6 bases, with 12 bases between them. The CDR3 length is 14 residues. The CDR3 coding sequence is TGTGCCAGCAGCTTTCTCCGGGGGCTCAATGAGCAGTTCTTC. It yields the protein CASSFLRGLNEQFF.

This clonotype showed up many times. V and J are TRBV28 and TRBJ1-1; possible D gene TRBD1, 5 bases. The germline V and J ends were trimmed by 0 bases and 7 bases, with 15 bases remaining between them. This CDR3 has 15 amino acids. CDR1 is MDHEN and CDR2 is SYDVKM in the germline V gene. CDR3 sequence: CASSLWAGLMREAFF. In DNA form, the CDR3 reads TGTGCCAGCAGTTTATGGGCAGGGCTAATGCGTGAAGCTTTCTTT.

In its sample, this clonotype was seen many times. The gene calls are TRBV30 and TRBJ1-1, with D possibly being TRBD1 (5 bases). V was trimmed by 3 bases and J by 1 base, leaving 12 bases between them. The CDR3 consists of 14 residues. The germline gives CDR1 GTSNPN, CDR2 SVGIG (reference sequence). The CDR3: CAWSLGHRNTEAFF. Written as DNA, the CDR3 is TGTGCCTGGAGCCTTGGACATCGGAACACTGAAGCTTTCTTT.

Ten or more counts support this clonotype. The V gene is TRBV27, the J gene TRBJ1-2; 7 nucleotides line up with TRBD1. The V gene end was trimmed by 3 bases and the J gene end by 1 base; junction bases not matched to a gene: 5. Germline loops: CDR1 MNHEY, CDR2 SMNVEV (reference sequence). The CDR3 is made up of 15 amino acids. CDR3 sequence: CASSFTGEINYGYTF. Here the CDR3 DNA reads TGTGCCAGCAGTTTTACAGGGGAAATTAACTATGGCTACACCTTC.

This clonotype was seen repeatedly, ten times or more. V is TRBV28 and J is TRBJ2-1; D tentatively fits TRBD1 or TRBD2 (5 bases each). Trimming took off 1 base at V and 2 bases at J, with 9 bases between the two ends. The CDR3 runs 15 residues. CDR1 is MDHEN and CDR2 is SYDVKM in the germline V gene. The CDR3 loop is CASSLYRGPYNEQFF. The DNA of the CDR3 is TGTGCCAGCAGTTTATATCGGGGCCCCTACAATGAGCAGTTCTTC.

This clonotype came up many times. The V and J genes are TRBV12-3 or TRBV12-4 and TRBJ2-2; tentative D call: TRBD2 (5 bases). The V end was cut by 5 bases, the J end by 4 bases, with 11 bases between. The CDR3 covers 14 residues. CDR3 in DNA: TGTGCCAGCAGTCCCGGACTTTCCACCGGGGAGCTGTTTTTT. Protein: CASSPGLSTGELFF.

This chain uses TRBV5-1 with TRBJ2-7; a weak D match, TRBD2 (5 bases). V was trimmed by 7 bases and J by 2 bases, leaving 13 bases between them. Germline values: CDR1 SGHRS, CDR2 YFSETQ. The CDR3 runs to 13 residues. CDR3 loop: CASAPLAAYEQYF. The CDR3 nucleotides read TGCGCCAGCGCTCCTCTAGCAGCCTACGAGCAGTACTTC.

This clonotype was recorded many times. This chain joins TRBV2 and TRBJ1-1; the D gene is possibly TRBD1 (5 bases). This CDR3 has 14 amino acids. In germline, CDR1 is SNHLY, CDR2 FYNNEI. V was pared by 5 bases and J by 3 bases, with 13 bases between. CDR3 region: CASSTGQGYTEAFF. CDR3 coding DNA: TGTGCCAGCAGTACTGGTCAGGGTTACACTGAAGCTTTCTTT. Together with reference TRBV2 and TRBJ1-1, the CDR3 gives the full variable domain: EPEVTQTPSHQVTQMGQEVILRCVPISNHLYFYWYRQILGQKVEFLVSFYNNEISEKSEIFDDQFSVERPDGSNFTLKIRSTKLEDSAMYFCASSTGQGYTEAFFGQGTRLTVV.

About this clonotype itself: One junction end does not reproduce the germline sequence, and a read error may be involved. The chain employs TRBV6-5 and TRBJ2-1; D might be TRBD1 or TRBD2, each matching 7 bases. Germline V lookup: CDR1 MNHEY, CDR2 SVGAGI. The CDR3 loop spans 15 amino acids. The CDR3 sequence: CASSYSAGGVGEQCF. CDR3 nucleotide sequence: TGTGCCAGCAGTTACTCGGCAGGGGGGGTAGGGGAGCAGTGCTTC.

This clonotype was found many times. CDR3 region: CASSHRLAGGDGELFF. DNA for the CDR3: TGTGCCAGCAGTCATAGACTAGCGGGAGGGGACGGGGAGCTGTTTTTT. The chain employs TRBV12-3 or TRBV12-4 and TRBJ2-2; 14 positions agree with TRBD2. The J segment lost 7 bases and the V segment lost 5 bases, leaving 6 bases of the junction unmatched. This CDR3 region has 16 residues.

V and J are TRBV11-2 and TRBJ2-5, with 13 positions matching TRBD2. The CDR3 spans 17 residues. With V trimmed by 6 bases and J by 2 bases, 9 bases remained unmatched. The germline CDR1 and CDR2 sequences are SGHAT and FQNNGV. CDR3 amino acids: CASSPTSGRGGQETQYF. The DNA for the CDR3 is TGTGCCAGCAGTCCCACTAGCGGGAGGGGGGGACAAGAGACCCAGTACTTC.

The V call is TRBV5-5, the J call TRBJ1-4, with 8 bases matching TRBD1. CDR1 is SGHKS and CDR2 is YYEKEE in the germline V gene (reference sequence). The CDR3 loop spans 18 amino acids. With V trimmed by 0 bases and J by 8 bases, 15 bases remained unmatched. CDR3 sequence reads: CASSLAFSRQGIWEKLFF. CDR3 sequence (DNA): TGTGCCAGCAGCTTGGCATTTTCTCGACAGGGGATTTGGGAAAAACTGTTTTTT.

This clonotype was detected ten times or more. The rearrangement uses TRBV15 and TRBJ1-2, with TRBD1 identical over 7 bases. The CDR3 consists of 16 residues. V was pared by 3 bases and J by 4 bases, with 11 bases of the junction left unmatched. Germline CDR1 is LNHNV and CDR2 is YYDKDF (reference sequence). Written as DNA, the CDR3 is TGTGCCACCAGCAGCCCTCTCGGGACAGAAACCTATGGCTACACCTTC. As protein: CATSSPLGTETYGYTF.

The table lists this clonotype with many counts. This chain joins TRBV7-9 and TRBJ2-5, with 9 bases fitting TRBD1. This CDR3 is 15 amino acids long. Germline V gene lookup returns CDR1 SEHNR and CDR2 FQNEAQ (reference sequence). V lost 3 bases, J lost 2 bases, and 4 bases stayed unmatched. CDR3 sequence: CASSFRTGAQETQYF. The CDR3, as DNA: TGTGCCAGCAGCTTTCGGACAGGGGCTCAAGAGACCCAGTACTTC.

The V and J genes are TRBV7-9 and TRBJ2-1; D uncertain. V was clipped by 0 bases and J by 10 bases, with 7 bases between them. This CDR3 contains 12 residues. CDR1 is SEHNR and CDR2 is FQNEAQ in the germline V gene (reference sequence). The chain's CDR3 is CASSLAKREQFF. The CDR3 DNA sequence: TGTGCCAGCAGCTTAGCGAAGAGGGAGCAGTTCTTC.

This clonotype was found many times. The chain recombines TRBV18 with TRBJ2-7, with D possibly being TRBD2 (5 bases). Between the trimmed V and J ends, which lost 3 bases and 5 bases, there was a span of 11 bases. This CDR3 contains 13 residues. Germline CDR1 KGHSH, CDR2 LQKENI. CDR3 in amino acids: CASSPAGPDEQYF. CDR3 in DNA: TGTGCCAGCTCACCGGCGGGTCCTGACGAGCAGTACTTC.

This clonotype was seen a handful of times. The chain carries TRBV30 and TRBJ2-7; D unclear. V lost 3 bases and J 9 bases, leaving 18 bases between the germline ends. CDR3 length equals 13 residues. Germline V CDR1 and CDR2: GTSNPN, SVGIG (reference sequence). The CDR3 DNA follows: TGTGCCTGGAGCGGAAGCCTTAATGAGGTGCAGTACTTC. Protein: CAWSGSLNEVQYF.

In this sample, this clonotype turned up a few times. This chain links TRBV6-5 with TRBJ1-2; D ambiguous. Trimming stripped 4 bases from V and 4 bases from J, with 10 bases between. The germline gives CDR1 MNHEY, CDR2 SVGAGI. CDR3 size: 13 residues. The CDR3 loop reads CASSFTTSYGYTF. CDR3 DNA: TGTGCCAGCAGTTTCACAACCTCCTATGGCTACACCTTC.

As for this clonotype: The junction and the germline gene differ at one end; a read error may be behind it. The chain has TRBV29-1 and TRBJ1-2; D gene unclear. The CDR3 loop spans 14 amino acids. Germline-derived CDR1 and CDR2 are SQVTM and ANQGSEA. Written as DNA, the CDR3 is TGCAGCGTTGAAGACCAGGACGGGAACTATAGCTACACCTTC. Its translation is CSVEDQDGNYSYTF.

This clonotype came up many times. DNA of the CDR3: TGTGCCAGCACTCGGGACGGATCCTACGAGCAGTACTTC. Translation gives CASTRDGSYEQYF. The J gene is TRBJ2-7, the V gene TRBV6-1; perhaps D is TRBD1 or TRBD2 (5 bases each). Trimming took off 7 bases at V and 1 base at J, with 11 bases between the two ends. The CDR3 runs to 13 residues. Germline CDR1 MNHNS, CDR2 SASEGT.

Ten or more counts support this clonotype. This chain joins TRBV5-5 and TRBJ2-3; D not resolved. This CDR3 is 13 amino acids long. V dropped 10 bases and J dropped 1 base, with 13 bases sitting between them. CDR1 is SGHKS, CDR2 YYEKEE, per germline (reference sequence). CDR3 DNA sequence: TGTGCCGGATGTAAAGTTGGCACAGATACGCAGTATTTT. Amino acid sequence: CAGCKVGTDTQYF.

This clonotype came up once. This chain joins TRBV12-3 or TRBV12-4 and TRBJ1-1, with 10 bases lining up with TRBD1. This CDR3 is built from 16 residues. V was clipped by 5 bases and J by 0 bases; unmatched bases: 6. CDR3 protein: CASSPDRGLMNTEAFF. The CDR3 nucleotides are TGTGCCAGCAGTCCTGACAGGGGGCTTATGAACACTGAAGCTTTCTTT.

The table lists this clonotype with a few counts. V gene TRBV5-5 combines with J gene TRBJ2-2, with a tentative D call TRBD2 (5 bases). The V and J ends lost 4 bases and 5 bases respectively, with 21 bases between them. Germline V gene data show CDR1 as SGHKS and CDR2 as YYEKEE (reference sequence). The CDR3 runs 17 residues. CDR3 nucleotides: TGTGCCAGCAGCCCCGACCCGAACCGGGAACCAACCGGGGAGCTGTTTTTT. It yields the protein CASSPDPNREPTGELFF.

This clonotype was detected only a few times. This sequence joins TRBV6-5 and TRBJ2-7; D possibly corresponds to TRBD2 (7 bases). V shed 0 bases and J shed 1 base, with 10 bases lying between them. Per the germline V gene, CDR1 is MNHEY and CDR2 is SVGAGI. This CDR3 has 15 amino acids. In DNA, the CDR3 is TGTGCCAGCAGTTACTCGGGGGGGGCTTCCTACGAGCAGTACTTC. Protein: CASSYSGGASYEQYF.

This clonotype showed up many times. This chain uses TRBV11-2 with TRBJ1-5; D remains ambiguous. Germline V gene data show CDR1 as SGHAT and CDR2 as FQNNGV. The CDR3 covers 14 residues. V was shortened by 3 bases and J by 5 bases, with 11 bases between the two germline ends. CDR3 sequence reads: CASSLGGEDQPQHF. The CDR3 DNA sequence: TGTGCCAGCAGCTTGGGAGGAGAGGATCAGCCCCAGCATTTT.

The V and J genes are TRBV3-1 and TRBJ2-1, with D unresolved. Germline CDR1 is LGHDT and CDR2 is YNNKEL (reference sequence). V was clipped by 2 bases and J by 3 bases, with 14 bases between them. The CDR3 contains 16 residues. The CDR3 nucleotides are TGTGCCAGCAGCCAAAGGCAGGACCATAGCTACAATGAGCAGTTCTTC. This codes for CASSQRQDHSYNEQFF.

This clonotype was recorded a few times. V and J are TRBV3-1 and TRBJ2-3, with D uncertain. The CDR3 runs to 16 residues. From germline, CDR1 is LGHDT and CDR2 YNNKEL (reference sequence). Trimming pared 4 bases from V and 0 bases from J, leaving 14 bases between. CDR3 loop: CASSLDRDTSTDTQYF. CDR3 coding DNA: TGTGCCAGCAGCCTCGATCGCGATACTAGCACAGATACGCAGTATTTT.